This TCR beta chain appears in the sequencing data of a study of CD8+ T cells in alopecia areata (dated by TCRdb to 2017 to 2018). With respect to the entire study: Treated patients were enrolled in an open-label pilot trial of oral tofacitinib, 5 to 10 mg twice daily, for moderate-to-severe alopecia areata. Tofacitinib was given for 6 to 18 months, followed by 6 months of follow-up off drug to assess delayed response and recurrence. For the treated patients, the SALT score, which quantifies what percentage of scalp surface area is affected, served as the measure of disease severity. To study T cell clonal expansion in alopecia areata, the researchers applied high-throughput TCRbeta sequencing to both the C3H/HeJ mouse model and human patients. Scalp tissue and sorted CD4+ and CD8+ peripheral blood T cells from patchy and totalis/universalis alopecia areata patients and from healthy controls were covered by human TCRbeta sequencing. Biopsies were taken from tofacitinib-treated patients at baseline and at 4 and 24 weeks of treatment, and a later scalp biopsy was taken in several of the tofacitinib-treated patients. Clonality in the scalp was compared among normal scalp (n=4), patchy alopecia areata scalp (n=8), and alopecia totalis/universalis scalp (n=8). RNA came from the PAXgene miRNA kit for fixed scalp, the miRNeasy kit for PBMCs, and the RNeasy kit for mouse skin. TCRbeta CDR3 regions were amplified by immunoSEQ multiplex PCR using 35 Vbeta forward and 13 Jbeta reverse primers. The research as a whole found: Many expanded lesional clones were found to persist in scalp and blood during tofacitinib treatment, and relapse after treatment cessation may be partly explained by this persistence. Because the treated cohort was small and had only one nonresponder, larger studies are needed to examine links between baseline CD8+ expansion and response. TCR sequences shared between patients were less clear than in mice, possibly partly because of HLA diversity in the patient population. Scalp TCR repertoire analysis is complicated because resident alphabeta T cells in normal human skin are also sequenced, whereas mouse skin is dominated by gammadelta T cells. Compared with normal scalp, lesional scalp had higher clonality and more expanded CD8+ clones, particularly in alopecia totalis/universalis, a pattern that suggests antigenic drive. Scalp clonality and the number of expanded CD8+ clones among the top 100 scalp clones were significantly decreased by tofacitinib.

Comment on this clone: Its antigen is still unknown. Base-call qualities are not available, and no considerably larger clone is one nucleotide away.

Libraries were built with the immunoSEQ multiplex PCR assay. For TCR sequencing, RNA was extracted from every sample and reverse transcribed into cDNA to serve as template. First-strand cDNA was synthesized with SuperScript III using a 2:1 mix of oligo-dT and random hexamers. A synthetic immune receptor repertoire was used to measure amplification bias, and any remaining bias was corrected computationally. The source study handled its data this way. Raw reads were preprocessed to remove errors, and CDR3 was defined by IMGT conventions from the conserved cysteine to phenylalanine. Clonality was calculated as 1 minus Shannon entropy normalized by log2 of the number of productive unique TCRs. Whether each scalp clone was CD4 or CD8 was inferred by checking scalp TCRbeta sequences against the CD4 and CD8 repertoires from sorted blood. Entries here come from immuneACCESS through TCRdb and include only in-frame sequences with V and J called. Some clones fail to appear in such tables; in the studies checked, an unresolved V gene covers under half of the shortfall, and the cause of the remainder is unknown. The V and J calls and the clone size are those of that table, but D and trimming were determined from the DNA. The sample includes 150,000 to 200,000 clones, with roughly 50% observed a single time. The biggest ten clones account for 10% to 12% of the sample.

The sample's time point label is to be understood as: around 24 weeks on oral tofacitinib. According to the study, the label for this sample's treatment or condition signals: oral pan-JAK inhibitor, 5-10 mg twice daily. Lesional scalp punch biopsies and peripheral blood were obtained from alopecia areata patients. After PBMCs were isolated by density centrifugation and stained for CD3, CD4 and CD8, a FACSAria was used to sort CD4+ and CD8+ T cells. The sequence was collected from a human donor with alopecia areata. The material sequenced was CD8+ T cells sorted from blood, taken at week 24, from a patient treated with tofacitinib.

The sequence in DNA is TGCGCCAGCAGCTCTACAGGGGATGGCTACACCTTC. This encodes CASSSTGDGYTF. Recombination joined TRBV5-1 with TRBJ1-2; 7 nucleotides in the junction match TRBD1. From the cysteine through the phenylalanine, the CDR3 covers 12 amino acids. Only the CDR3 part of the read is kept: 36 bases, read in frame from the first base. The germline V end is reduced by 3 bases and the J end by 6 bases; junction bases left unmatched: 2. CDR1 SGHRS and CDR2 YFSETQ were looked up in the germline V gene.